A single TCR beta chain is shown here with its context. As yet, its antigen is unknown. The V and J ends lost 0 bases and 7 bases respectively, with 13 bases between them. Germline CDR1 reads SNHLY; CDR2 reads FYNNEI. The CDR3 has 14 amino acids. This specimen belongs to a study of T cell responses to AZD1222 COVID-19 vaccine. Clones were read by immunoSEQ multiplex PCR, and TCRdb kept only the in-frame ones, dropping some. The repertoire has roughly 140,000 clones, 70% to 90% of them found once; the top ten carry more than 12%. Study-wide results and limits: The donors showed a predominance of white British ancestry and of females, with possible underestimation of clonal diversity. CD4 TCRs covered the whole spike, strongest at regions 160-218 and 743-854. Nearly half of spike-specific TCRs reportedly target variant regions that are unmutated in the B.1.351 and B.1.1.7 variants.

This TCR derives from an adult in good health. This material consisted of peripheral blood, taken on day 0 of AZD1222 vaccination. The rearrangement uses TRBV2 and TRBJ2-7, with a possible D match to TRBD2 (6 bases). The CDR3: CASSEAARAGEQYF. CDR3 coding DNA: TGTGCCAGCAGTGAAGCAGCGAGGGCGGGAGAGCAGTACTTC.